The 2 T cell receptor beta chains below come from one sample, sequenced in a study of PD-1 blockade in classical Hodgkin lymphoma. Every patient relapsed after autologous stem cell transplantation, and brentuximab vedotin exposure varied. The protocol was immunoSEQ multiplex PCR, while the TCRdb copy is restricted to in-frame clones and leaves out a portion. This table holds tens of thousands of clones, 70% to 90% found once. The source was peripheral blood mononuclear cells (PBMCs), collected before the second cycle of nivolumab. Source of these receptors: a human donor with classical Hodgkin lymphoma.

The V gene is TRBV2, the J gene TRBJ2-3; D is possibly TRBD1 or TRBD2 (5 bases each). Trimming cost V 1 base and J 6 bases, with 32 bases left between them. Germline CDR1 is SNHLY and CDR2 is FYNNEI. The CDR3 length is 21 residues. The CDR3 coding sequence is TGTGCCAGCAGTGAAGAACCTAGGCTTGAGGCACGGGGCCGTTGGGGGGATACGCAGTATTTT. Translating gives CASSEEPRLEARGRWGDTQYF.

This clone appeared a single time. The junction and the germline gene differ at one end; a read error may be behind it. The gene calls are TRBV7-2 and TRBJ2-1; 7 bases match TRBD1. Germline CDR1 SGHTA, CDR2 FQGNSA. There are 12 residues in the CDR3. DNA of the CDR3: TGTGCCAGCAGCTTAGAACCAGGACAGGTTCTCTTC. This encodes CASSLEPGQVLF. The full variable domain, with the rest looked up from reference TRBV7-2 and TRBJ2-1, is GAGVSQSPSNKVTEKGKDVELRCDPISGHTALYWYRQSLGQGLEFLIYFQGNSAPDKSGLPSDRFSAERTGGSVSTLTIQRTQQEDSAVYLCASSLEPGQVLFGPGTRLTVL.